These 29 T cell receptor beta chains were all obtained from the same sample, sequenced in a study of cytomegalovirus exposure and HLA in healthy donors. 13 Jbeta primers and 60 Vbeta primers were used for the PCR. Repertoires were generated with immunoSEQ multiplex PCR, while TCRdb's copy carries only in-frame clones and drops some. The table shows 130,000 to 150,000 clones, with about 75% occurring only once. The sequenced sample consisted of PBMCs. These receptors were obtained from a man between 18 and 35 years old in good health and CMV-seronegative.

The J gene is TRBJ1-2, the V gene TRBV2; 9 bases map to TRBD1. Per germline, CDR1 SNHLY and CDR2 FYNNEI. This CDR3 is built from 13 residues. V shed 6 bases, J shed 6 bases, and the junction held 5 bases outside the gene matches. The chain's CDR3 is CASSNTGGDGYTF. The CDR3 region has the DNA TGTGCCAGCAGCAACACAGGGGGCGATGGCTACACCTTC. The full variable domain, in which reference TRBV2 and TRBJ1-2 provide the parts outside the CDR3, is EPEVTQTPSHQVTQMGQEVILRCVPISNHLYFYWYRQILGQKVEFLVSFYNNEISEKSEIFDDQFSVERPDGSNFTLKIRSTKLEDSAMYFCASSNTGGDGYTFGSGTRLTVV.

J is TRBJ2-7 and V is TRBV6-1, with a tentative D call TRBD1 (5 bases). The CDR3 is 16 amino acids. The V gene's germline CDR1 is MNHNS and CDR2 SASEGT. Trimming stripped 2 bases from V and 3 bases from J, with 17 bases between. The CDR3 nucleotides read TGTGCCAGCAGTGAACGGGCAGGGCCCTCCGACTACGAGCAGTACTTC. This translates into CASSERAGPSDYEQYF.

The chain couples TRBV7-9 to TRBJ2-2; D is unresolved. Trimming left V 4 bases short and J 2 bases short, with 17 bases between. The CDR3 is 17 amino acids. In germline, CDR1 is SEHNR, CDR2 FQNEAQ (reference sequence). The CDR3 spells CASSSPTGSSNTGELFF. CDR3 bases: TGTGCCAGCAGCTCCCCGACTGGCTCGTCCAACACCGGGGAGCTGTTTTTT.

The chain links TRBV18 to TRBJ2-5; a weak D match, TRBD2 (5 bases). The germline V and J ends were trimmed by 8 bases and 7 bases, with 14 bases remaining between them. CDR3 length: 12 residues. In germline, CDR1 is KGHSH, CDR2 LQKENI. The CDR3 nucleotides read TGTGCCAGCCTTGGACTGAGTGGGACCCAGTACTTC. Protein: CASLGLSGTQYF.

Here the CDR3 reads CSAPGQGAGYTF. For the CDR3, the DNA is TGCAGCGCCCCGGGACAGGGGGCTGGCTACACCTTC. V gene TRBV29-1 combines with J gene TRBJ1-2; 12 bases match TRBD1. The length of the CDR3 is 12 residues. Germline lookup yields CDR1 SQVTM and CDR2 ANQGSEA. The junction had 4 bases not matched to a gene; V was cut back by 7 bases and J by 7 bases.

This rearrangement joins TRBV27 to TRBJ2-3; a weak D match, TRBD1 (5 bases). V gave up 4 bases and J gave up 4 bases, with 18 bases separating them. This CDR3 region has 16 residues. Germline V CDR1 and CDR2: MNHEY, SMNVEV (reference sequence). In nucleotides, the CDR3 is TGTGCCAGCAGTTCAGGCCCAGGGTCTGCCGCAGATACGCAGTATTTT. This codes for CASSSGPGSAADTQYF.

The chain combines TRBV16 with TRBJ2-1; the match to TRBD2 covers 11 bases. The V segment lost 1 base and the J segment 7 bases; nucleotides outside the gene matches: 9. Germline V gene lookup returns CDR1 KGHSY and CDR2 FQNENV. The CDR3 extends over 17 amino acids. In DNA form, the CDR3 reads TGTGCCAGCAGCCAATTACTCGGGACTAGCGGTATAAATGAGCAGTTCTTC. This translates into CASSQLLGTSGINEQFF. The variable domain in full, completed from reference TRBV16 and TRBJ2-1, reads GEEVAQTPKHLVRGEGQKAKLYCAPIKGHSYVFWYQQVLKNEFKFLISFQNENVFDETGMPKERFSAKCLPNSPCSLEIQATKLEDSAVYFCASSQLLGTSGINEQFFGPGTRLTVL.

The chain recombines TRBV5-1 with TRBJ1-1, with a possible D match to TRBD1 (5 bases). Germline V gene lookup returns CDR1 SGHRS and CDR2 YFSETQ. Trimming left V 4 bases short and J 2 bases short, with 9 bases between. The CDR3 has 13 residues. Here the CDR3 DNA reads TGCGCCAGCAGCCCACAGGATAACACTGAAGCTTTCTTT. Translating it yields CASSPQDNTEAFF. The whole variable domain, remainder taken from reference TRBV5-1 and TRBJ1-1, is KAGVTQTPRYLIKTRGQQVTLSCSPISGHRSVSWYQQTPGQGLQFLFEYFSETQRNKGNFPGRFSGRQFSNSRSEMNVSTLELGDSALYLCASSPQDNTEAFFGQGTRLTVV.

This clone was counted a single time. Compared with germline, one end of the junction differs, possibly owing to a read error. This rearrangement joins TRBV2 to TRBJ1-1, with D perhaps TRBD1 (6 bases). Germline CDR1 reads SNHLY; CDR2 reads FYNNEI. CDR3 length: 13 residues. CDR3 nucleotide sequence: TGTGCCTGCAGGACAGTGAGCGCCACTGAAGCTTTCTTT. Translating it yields CACRTVSATEAFF.

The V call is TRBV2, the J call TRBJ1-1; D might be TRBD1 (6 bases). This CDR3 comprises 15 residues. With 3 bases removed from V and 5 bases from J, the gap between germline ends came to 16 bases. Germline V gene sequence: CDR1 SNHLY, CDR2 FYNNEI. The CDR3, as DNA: TGTGCCAGCAGTGATCAGACAGGTACGGGAACTGAAGCTTTCTTT. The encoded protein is CASSDQTGTGTEAFF.

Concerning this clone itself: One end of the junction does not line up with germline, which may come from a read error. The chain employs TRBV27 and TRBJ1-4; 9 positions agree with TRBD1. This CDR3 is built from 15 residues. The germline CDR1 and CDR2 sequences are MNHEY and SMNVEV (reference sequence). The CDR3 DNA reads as TGTGCCAGCAGCTTATACAGGGGGCTCGGGGAAAAACTGTTTTTT. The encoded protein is CASSLYRGLGEKLFF.

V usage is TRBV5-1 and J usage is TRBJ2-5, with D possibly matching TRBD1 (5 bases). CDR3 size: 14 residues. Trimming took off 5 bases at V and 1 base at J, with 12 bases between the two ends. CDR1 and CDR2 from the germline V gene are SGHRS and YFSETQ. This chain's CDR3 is CASRDPTGQETQYF. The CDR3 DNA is TGCGCCAGCAGGGACCCCACAGGCCAAGAGACCCAGTACTTC.

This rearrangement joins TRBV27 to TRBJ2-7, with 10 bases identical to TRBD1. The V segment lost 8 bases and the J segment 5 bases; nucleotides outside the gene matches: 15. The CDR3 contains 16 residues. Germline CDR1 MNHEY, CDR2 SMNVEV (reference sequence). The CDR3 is CASALTGQGVNHEQYF. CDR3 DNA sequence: TGTGCCAGCGCCTTGACCGGACAGGGGGTAAATCACGAGCAGTACTTC.

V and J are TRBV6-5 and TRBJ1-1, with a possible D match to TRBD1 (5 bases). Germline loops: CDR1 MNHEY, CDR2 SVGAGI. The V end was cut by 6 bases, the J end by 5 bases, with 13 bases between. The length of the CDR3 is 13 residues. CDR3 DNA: TGTGCCAGCAGGCGGGGGACGATAACTGAAGCTTTCTTT. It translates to CASRRGTITEAFF.

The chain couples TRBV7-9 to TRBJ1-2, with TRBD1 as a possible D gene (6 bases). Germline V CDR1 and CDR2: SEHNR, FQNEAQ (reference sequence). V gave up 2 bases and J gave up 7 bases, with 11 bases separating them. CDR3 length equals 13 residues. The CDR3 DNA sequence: TGTGCCAGCAGCTTAACAGGGATAGGTGGCTACACCTTC. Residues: CASSLTGIGGYTF. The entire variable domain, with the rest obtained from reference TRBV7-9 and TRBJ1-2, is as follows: DTGVSQNPRHKITKRGQNVTFRCDPISEHNRLYWYRQTLGQGPEFLTYFQNEAQLEKSRLLSDRFSAERPKGSFSTLEIQRTEQGDSAMYLCASSLTGIGGYTFGSGTRLTVV.

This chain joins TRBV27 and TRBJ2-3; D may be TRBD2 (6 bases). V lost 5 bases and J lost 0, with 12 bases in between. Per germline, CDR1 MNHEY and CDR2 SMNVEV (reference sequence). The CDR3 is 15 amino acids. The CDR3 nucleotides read TGTGCCAGCAGTATAGCGGTACCGAGCACAGATACGCAGTATTTT. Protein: CASSIAVPSTDTQYF.

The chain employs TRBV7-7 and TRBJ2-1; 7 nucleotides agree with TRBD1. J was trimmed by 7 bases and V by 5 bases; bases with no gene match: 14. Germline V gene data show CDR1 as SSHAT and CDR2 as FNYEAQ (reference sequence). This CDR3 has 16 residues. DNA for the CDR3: TGTGCCAGCAGCCCTCGTACAGGGGCCCGTCGGAATGAGCAGTTCTTC. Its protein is CASSPRTGARRNEQFF.

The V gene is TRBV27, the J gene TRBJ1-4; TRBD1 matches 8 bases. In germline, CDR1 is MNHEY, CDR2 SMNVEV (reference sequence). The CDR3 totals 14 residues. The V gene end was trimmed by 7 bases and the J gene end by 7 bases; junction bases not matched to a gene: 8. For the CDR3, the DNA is TGTGCCAGCAAGGGGACAGGATGGGGTGAAAAACTGTTTTTT. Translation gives CASKGTGWGEKLFF.

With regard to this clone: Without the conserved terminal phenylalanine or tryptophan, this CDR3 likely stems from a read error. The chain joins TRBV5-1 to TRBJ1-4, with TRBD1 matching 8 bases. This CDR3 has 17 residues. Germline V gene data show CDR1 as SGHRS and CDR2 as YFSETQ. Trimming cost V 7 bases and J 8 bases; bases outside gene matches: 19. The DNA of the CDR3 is TGCGCCAGCTCCAAGTCTAGGGGCGGACAGGGCGGGGAAAAACTGTTTGTT. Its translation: CASSKSRGGQGGEKLFV.

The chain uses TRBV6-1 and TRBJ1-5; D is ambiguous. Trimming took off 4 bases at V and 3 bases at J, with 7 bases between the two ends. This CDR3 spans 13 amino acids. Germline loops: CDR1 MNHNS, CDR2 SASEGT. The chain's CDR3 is CASSVTVNQPQHF. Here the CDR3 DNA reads TGTGCCAGCAGTGTAACAGTCAATCAGCCCCAGCATTTT.

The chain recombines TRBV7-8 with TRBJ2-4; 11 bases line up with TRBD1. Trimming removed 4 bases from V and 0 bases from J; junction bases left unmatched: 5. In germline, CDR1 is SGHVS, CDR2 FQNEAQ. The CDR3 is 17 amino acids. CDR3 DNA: TGTGCCAGCAGCTCTGGACAGGGGGCGAGAGCCAAAAACATTCAGTACTTC. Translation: CASSSGQGARAKNIQYF.

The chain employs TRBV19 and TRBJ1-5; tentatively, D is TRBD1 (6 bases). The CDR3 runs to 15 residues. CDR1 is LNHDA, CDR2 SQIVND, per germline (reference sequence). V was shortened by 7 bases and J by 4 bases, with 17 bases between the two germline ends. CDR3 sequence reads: CASIPGRRGNQPQHF. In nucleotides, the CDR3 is TGTGCCAGTATACCAGGTAGAAGGGGGAATCAGCCCCAGCATTTT.

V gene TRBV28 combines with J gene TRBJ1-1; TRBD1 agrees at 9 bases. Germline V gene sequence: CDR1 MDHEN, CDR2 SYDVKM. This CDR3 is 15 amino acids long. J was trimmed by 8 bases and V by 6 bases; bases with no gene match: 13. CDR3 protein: CASSPRGQGTTEAFF. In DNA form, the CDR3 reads TGTGCCAGCAGCCCCCGGGGACAGGGAACGACCGAAGCTTTCTTT.

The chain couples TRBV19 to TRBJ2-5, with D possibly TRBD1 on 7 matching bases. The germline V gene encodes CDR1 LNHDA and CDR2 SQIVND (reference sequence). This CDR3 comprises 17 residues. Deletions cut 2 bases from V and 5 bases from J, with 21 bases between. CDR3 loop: CASSIIANRGGVETQYF. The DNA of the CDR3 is TGTGCCAGTAGTATAATAGCGAACAGGGGAGGCGTTGAGACCCAGTACTTC.

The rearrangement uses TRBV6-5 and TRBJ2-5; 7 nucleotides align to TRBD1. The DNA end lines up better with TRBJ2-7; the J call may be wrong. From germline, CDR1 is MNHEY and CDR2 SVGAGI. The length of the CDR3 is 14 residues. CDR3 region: CASSYTGTGVEQYF. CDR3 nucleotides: TGTGCCAGCAGTTACACGGGAACAGGGGTCGAGCAGTACTTC.

CDR3 region: CASSRPPGASYEQYF. DNA of the CDR3: TGTGCCAGCAGTCGACCGCCAGGGGCGTCCTACGAGCAGTACTTC. The rearrangement links TRBV6-5 to TRBJ2-5, with a weak D call TRBD1 (6 bases). The J call may not be correct, given that the DNA end is closer to TRBJ2-7. The CDR3 sequence is 15 residues long. Germline values: CDR1 MNHEY, CDR2 SVGAGI.

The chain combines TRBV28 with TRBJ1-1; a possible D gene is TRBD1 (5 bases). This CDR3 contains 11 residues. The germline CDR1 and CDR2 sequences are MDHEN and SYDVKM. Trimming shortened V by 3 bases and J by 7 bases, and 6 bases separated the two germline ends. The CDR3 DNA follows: TGTGCCAGCAGTTTGGGGCATGAAGCTTTCTTT. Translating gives CASSLGHEAFF.

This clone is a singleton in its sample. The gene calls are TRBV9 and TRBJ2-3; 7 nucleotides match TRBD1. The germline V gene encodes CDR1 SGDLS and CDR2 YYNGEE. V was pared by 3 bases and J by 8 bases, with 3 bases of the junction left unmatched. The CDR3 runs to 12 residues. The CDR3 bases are TGTGCCAGCAGCGATTCAGGGGGTACGCAGTATTTT. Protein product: CASSDSGGTQYF.

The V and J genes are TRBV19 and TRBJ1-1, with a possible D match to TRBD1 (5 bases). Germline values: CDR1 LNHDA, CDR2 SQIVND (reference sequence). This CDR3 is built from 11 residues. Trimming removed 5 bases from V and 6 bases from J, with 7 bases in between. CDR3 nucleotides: TGTGCCAGTAGTTCGGGGGCTGAAGCTTTCTTT. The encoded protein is CASSSGAEAFF.